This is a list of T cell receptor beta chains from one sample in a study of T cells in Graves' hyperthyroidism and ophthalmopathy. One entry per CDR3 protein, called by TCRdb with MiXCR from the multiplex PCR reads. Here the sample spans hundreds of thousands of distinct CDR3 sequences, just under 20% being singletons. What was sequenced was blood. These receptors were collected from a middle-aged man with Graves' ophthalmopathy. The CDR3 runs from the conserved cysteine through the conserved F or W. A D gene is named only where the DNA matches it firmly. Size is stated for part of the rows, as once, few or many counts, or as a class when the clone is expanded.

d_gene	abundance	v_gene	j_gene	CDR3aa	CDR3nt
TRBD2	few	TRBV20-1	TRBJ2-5	CSAAGTSGRGSGTQYF	TGCAGTGCTGCCGGGACTAGCGGGAGGGGGTCGGGGACCCAGTACTTC
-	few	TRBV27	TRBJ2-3	CASSRTNLGTDTQYF	TGTGCCAGCAGCCGGACTAATCTCGGCACAGATACGCAGTATTTT
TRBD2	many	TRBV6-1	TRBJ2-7	CASRRGGRASYEQYF	TGTGCCAGCAGACGAGGCGGGAGGGCCTCCTACGAGCAGTACTTC
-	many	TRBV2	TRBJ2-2	CASSEAQMAAANTGELFF	TGTGCCAGCAGTGAAGCGCAGATGGCGGCAGCGAACACCGGGGAGCTGTTTTTT
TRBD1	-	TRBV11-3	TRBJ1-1	CASSSRTGPGTEAFF	TGTGCCAGCAGCTCTCGGACAGGGCCAGGCACTGAAGCTTTCTTT
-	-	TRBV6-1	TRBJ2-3	CATLPSGTDTQYF	TGTGCCACCCTACCCTCGGGGACAGATACGCAGTATTTT
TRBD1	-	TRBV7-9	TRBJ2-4	CASSGARDRGAKNIQYF	TGTGCCAGCAGCGGAGCCCGGGACAGGGGGGCCAAAAACATTCAGTACTTC
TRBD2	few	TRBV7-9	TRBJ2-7	CASSAGSGRAGGWVYEQYF	TGTGCCAGCAGCGCTGGGAGCGGGAGGGCTGGAGGTTGGGTGTACGAGCAGTACTTC
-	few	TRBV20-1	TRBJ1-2	CSARDHQGTNYGYTF	TGCAGTGCTAGAGATCACCAGGGCACTAACTATGGCTACACCTTC
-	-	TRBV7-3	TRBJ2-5	CASRSYGQQETQYF	TGTGCCAGCAGGTCCTACGGACAGCAAGAGACCCAGTACTTC
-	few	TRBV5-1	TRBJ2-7	CASSPYLDSSSYEQYF	TGCGCCAGCAGCCCCTACCTAGACAGTAGCTCCTACGAGCAGTACTTC
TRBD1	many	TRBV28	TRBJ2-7	CASLTGTAEQYF	TGTGCCAGTTTGACAGGGACGGCCGAGCAGTACTTC
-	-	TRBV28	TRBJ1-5	CASSPHGGGARKPQHF	TGTGCCAGCAGCCCTCACGGAGGGGGGGCGAGGAAGCCCCAGCATTTT
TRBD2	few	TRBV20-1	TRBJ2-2	CSARTSGSWSRTGELFF	TGCAGTGCACGGACTAGCGGGAGTTGGAGTAGGACCGGGGAGCTGTTTTTT
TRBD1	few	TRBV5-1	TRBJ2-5	CASSPTTSTGGQETQYF	TGCGCCAGCAGCCCCACAACGTCGACAGGGGGCCAAGAGACCCAGTACTTC
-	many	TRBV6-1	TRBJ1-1	CASSRGGGNTEAFF	TGTGCCAGCAGTCGCGGGGGGGGGAACACTGAAGCTTTCTTT
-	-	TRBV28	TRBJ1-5	CASSFAGGGDQPQHF	TGTGCCAGCAGTTTTGCGGGGGGAGGTGATCAGCCCCAGCATTTT